The clone carrying this TCR beta chain was detected a few times. These data come from a study of blood T cell repertoires in COVID-19. About the research overall: Researchers got acute and convalescent COVID-19 samples from the United States, Italy and Spain. T cells, B-cell-depleted T cells, or PBMCs supplied cDNA or gDNA.

The CDR3 consists of 18 residues. Trimming took 1 base from V and 5 from J; bases not matched to a gene: 4. Germline-derived CDR1 and CDR2 are KGHDR and SFDVKD. In the original processing: Using reference gene primer amplification, nucleated cell counts were estimated. The table came from immunoSEQ multiplex PCR; TCRdb's copy has only in-frame clones and leaves some out. The V and J calls and clone size are taken from that table; D and trimming were inferred from the DNA. The table has about 360,000 clones, over 70% seen once. Material: peripheral blood. The sequence was collected from a young man with active or convalescent COVID-19. The V and J genes are TRBV24-1 and TRBJ2-2; 15 positions match TRBD2. The CDR3 loop is CATSDLGLAGGRTGELFF. CDR3 nucleotides: TGTGCCACCAGTGATTTAGGACTAGCGGGAGGGAGGACCGGGGAGCTGTTTTTT.